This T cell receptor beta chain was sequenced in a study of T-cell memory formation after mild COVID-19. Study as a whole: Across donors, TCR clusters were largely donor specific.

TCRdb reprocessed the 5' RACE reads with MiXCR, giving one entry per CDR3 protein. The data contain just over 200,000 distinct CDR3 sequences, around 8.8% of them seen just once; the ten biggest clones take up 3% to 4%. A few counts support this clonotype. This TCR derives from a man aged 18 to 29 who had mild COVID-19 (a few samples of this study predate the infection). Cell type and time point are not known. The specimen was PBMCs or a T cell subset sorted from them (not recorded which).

CDR3 sequence (DNA): TGTGCCAGCAGCCTGGGGGGGACAGCGTACCAAGAGACCCAGTACTTC. Its translation: CASSLGGTAYQETQYF. The chain carries TRBV7-2 and TRBJ2-5; the D gene could be TRBD1 or TRBD2 (7 bases each). The CDR3 extends over 16 amino acids. With 5 bases removed from V and 0 bases from J, the gap between germline ends came to 16 bases. Germline-derived CDR1 and CDR2 are SGHTA and FQGNSA.